This record concerns one T cell receptor beta chain sequence. The entry originates in a study of T cell repertoires in cytomegalovirus infection. From the reads, TCRdb called clonotypes with MiXCR, one entry per CDR3 protein. The table has roughly 100,000 distinct CDR3 sequences, 16% seen once. The source material was PBMCs. This clonotype was obtained from a human donor in good health (CMV status not recorded). Some clones in this sample may be carry-over from other donors' samples.

The CDR3 reads CAISESGLNYGYTF. The CDR3 bases are TGTGCCATCAGTGAGTCGGGACTTAACTATGGCTACACCTTC. The genes are TRBV10-3 and TRBJ1-2, with TRBD1 as a possible D gene (5 bases). CDR1 ENHRY and CDR2 SYGVKD come from the germline V gene. CDR3 length: 14 residues. V was clipped by 0 bases and J by 1 base, with 6 bases between them.